This entry features one TCR beta chain sequence. Germline lookup yields CDR1 SGHDT and CDR2 YYEEEE. CDR3 length: 18 residues. With 4 bases removed from V and 3 bases from J, the gap between germline ends came to 20 bases. Here immunoSEQ multiplex PCR was the method, and the copy in TCRdb shows in-frame clones only, minus some. This sample has about 130,000 clones; approximately 92% occur once, and the top ten carry 0.5% to 0.7%. The data were obtained in a study of control samples from healthy donors and cancer patients. This receptor was obtained from a man older than 75 with head and neck cancer. The rearrangement uses TRBV5-6 and TRBJ1-6; D gene uncertain. Sequencing used PBMCs. CDR3 in DNA: TGTGCCAGCAGCCGGAGGGTCGGGTTGGGGAGCTATAATTCACCCCTCCACTTT. Its translation is CASSRRVGLGSYNSPLHF.